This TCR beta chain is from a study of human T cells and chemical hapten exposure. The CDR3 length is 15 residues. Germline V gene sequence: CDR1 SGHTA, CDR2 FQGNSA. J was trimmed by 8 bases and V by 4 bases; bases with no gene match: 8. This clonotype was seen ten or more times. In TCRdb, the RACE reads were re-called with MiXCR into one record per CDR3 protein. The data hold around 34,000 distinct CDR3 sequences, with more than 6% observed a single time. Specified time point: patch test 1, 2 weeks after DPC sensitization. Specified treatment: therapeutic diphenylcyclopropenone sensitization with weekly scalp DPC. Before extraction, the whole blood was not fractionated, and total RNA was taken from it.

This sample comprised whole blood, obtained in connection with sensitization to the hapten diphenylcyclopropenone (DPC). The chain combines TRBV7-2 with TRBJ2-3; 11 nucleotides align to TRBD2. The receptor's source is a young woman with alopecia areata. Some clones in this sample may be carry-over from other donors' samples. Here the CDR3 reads CASSSQTSGGLTQYF. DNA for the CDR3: TGTGCCAGCAGCTCACAAACTAGCGGGGGTCTTACGCAGTATTTT.